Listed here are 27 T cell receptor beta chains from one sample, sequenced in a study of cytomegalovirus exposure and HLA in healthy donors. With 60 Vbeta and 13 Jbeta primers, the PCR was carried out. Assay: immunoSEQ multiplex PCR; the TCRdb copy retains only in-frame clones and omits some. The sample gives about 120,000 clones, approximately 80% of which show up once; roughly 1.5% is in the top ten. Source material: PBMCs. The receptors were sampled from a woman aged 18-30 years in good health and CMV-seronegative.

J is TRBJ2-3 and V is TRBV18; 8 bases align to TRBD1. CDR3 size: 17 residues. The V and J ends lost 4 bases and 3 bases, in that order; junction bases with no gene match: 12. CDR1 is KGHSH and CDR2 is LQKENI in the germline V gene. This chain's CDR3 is CASSLNPGGAETDTQYF. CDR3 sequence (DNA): TGTGCCAGCTCACTCAATCCAGGGGGCGCGGAGACAGATACGCAGTATTTT.

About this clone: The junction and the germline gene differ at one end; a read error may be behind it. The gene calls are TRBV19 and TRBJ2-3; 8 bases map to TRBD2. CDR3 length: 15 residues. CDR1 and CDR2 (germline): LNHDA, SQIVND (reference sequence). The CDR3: CASSIRLAGTDMQYF. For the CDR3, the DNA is TGTGCCAGTAGTATCAGGTTAGCGGGAACAGATATGCAGTATTTT.

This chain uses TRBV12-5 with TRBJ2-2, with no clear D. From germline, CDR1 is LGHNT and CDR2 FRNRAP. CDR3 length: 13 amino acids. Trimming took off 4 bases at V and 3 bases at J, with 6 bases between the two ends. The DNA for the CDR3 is TGTGCTAGTGGTTGGTCGGACACCGGGGAGCTGTTTTTT. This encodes CASGWSDTGELFF.

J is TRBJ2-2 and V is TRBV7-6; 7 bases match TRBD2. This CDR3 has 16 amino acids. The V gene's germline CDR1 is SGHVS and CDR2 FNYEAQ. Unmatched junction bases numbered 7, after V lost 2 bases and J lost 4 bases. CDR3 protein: CASSLILGEGTGELFF. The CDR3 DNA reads TGTGCCAGCAGCTTAATTCTAGGGGAGGGCACCGGGGAGCTGTTTTTT.

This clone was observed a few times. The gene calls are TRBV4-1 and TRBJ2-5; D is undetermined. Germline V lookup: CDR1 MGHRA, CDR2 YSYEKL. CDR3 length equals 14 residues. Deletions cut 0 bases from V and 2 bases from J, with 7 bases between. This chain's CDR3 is CASSQDHGQETQYF. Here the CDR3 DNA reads TGCGCCAGCAGCCAAGACCACGGTCAAGAGACCCAGTACTTC.

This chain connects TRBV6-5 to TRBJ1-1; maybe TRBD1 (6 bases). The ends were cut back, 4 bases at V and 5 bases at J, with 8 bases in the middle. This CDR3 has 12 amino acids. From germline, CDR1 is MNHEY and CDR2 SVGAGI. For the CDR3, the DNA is TGTGCCAGCAGTTTCCAGGGGACTGAAGCTTTCTTT. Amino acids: CASSFQGTEAFF.

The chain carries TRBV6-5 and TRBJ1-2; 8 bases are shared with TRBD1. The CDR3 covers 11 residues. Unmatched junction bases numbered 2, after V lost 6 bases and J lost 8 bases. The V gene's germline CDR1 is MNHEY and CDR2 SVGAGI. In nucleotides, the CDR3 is TGTGCCAGCAGGCGACAGGGGGGCTACACCTTC. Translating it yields CASRRQGGYTF.

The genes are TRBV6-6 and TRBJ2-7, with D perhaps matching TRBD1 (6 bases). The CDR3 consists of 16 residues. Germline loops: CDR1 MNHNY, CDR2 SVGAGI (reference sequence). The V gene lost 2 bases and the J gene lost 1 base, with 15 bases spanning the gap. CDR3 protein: CASSYPTGGISYEQYF. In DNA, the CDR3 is TGTGCCAGCAGTTACCCGACAGGAGGAATTTCCTACGAGCAGTACTTC.

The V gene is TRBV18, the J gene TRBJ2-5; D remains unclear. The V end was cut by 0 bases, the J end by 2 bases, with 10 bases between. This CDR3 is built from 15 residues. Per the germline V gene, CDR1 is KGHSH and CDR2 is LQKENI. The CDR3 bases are TGTGCCAGCTCACCACCGGGCGCGTGGCAAGAGACCCAGTACTTC. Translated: CASSPPGAWQETQYF. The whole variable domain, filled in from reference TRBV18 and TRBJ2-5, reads NAGVMQNPRHLVRRRGQEARLRCSPMKGHSHVYWYRQLPEEGLKFMVYLQKENIIDESGMPKERFSAEFPKEGPSILRIQQVVRGDSAAYFCASSPPGAWQETQYFGPGTRLLVL.

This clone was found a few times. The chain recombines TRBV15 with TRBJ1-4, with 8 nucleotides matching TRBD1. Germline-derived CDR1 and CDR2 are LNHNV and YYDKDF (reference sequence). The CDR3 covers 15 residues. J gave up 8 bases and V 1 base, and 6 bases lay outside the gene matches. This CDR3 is CATSRGTGGGEKLFF. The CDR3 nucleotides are TGTGCCACCAGCAGAGGAACAGGGGGAGGGGAAAAACTGTTTTTT.

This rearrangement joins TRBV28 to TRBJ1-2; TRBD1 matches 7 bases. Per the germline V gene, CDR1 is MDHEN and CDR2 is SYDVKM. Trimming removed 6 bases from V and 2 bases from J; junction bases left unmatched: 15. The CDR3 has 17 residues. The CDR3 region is CASSARDRYRPNYGYTF. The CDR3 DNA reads TGTGCCAGCAGCGCCCGGGACAGATATCGCCCGAACTATGGCTACACCTTC.

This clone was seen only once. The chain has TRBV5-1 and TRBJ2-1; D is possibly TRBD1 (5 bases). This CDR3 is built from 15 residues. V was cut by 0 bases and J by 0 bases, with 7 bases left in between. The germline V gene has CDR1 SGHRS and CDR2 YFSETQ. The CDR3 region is CASSLDRSSYNEQFF. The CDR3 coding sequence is TGCGCCAGCAGCTTGGACAGGAGCTCCTACAATGAGCAGTTCTTC.

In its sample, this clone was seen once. CDR3 DNA sequence: TGCGCCAGCAGCTTTATAGGTTCCGGACAGGGGGTTGACTATGGCTACACCTTC. Its protein product is CASSFIGSGQGVDYGYTF. The rearrangement uses TRBV5-1 and TRBJ1-2, with 10 bases aligning to TRBD1. Germline-derived CDR1 and CDR2 are SGHRS and YFSETQ. The CDR3 spans 18 residues. Trimming removed 2 bases from V and 3 bases from J; junction bases left unmatched: 13.

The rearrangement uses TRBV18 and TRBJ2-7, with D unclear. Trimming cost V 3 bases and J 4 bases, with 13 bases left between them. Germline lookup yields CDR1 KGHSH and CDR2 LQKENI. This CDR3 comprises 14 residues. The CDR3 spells CASSPEVPPYEQYF. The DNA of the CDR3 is TGTGCCAGCTCACCCGAGGTCCCTCCTTACGAGCAGTACTTC. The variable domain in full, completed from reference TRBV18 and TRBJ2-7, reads NAGVMQNPRHLVRRRGQEARLRCSPMKGHSHVYWYRQLPEEGLKFMVYLQKENIIDESGMPKERFSAEFPKEGPSILRIQQVVRGDSAAYFCASSPEVPPYEQYFGPGTRLTVT.

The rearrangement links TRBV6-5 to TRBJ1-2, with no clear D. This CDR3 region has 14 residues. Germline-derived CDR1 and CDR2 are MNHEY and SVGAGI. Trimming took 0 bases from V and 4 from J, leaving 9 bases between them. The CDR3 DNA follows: TGTGCCAGCAGTTACTCCTCTGTCTTCTATGGCTACACCTTC. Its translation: CASSYSSVFYGYTF.

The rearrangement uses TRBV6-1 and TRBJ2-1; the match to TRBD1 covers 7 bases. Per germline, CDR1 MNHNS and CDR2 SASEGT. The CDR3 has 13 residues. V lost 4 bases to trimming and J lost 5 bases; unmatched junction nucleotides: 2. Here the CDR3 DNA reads TGTGCCAGCAGTGGACAGGGTCACAATGAGCAGTTCTTC. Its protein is CASSGQGHNEQFF.

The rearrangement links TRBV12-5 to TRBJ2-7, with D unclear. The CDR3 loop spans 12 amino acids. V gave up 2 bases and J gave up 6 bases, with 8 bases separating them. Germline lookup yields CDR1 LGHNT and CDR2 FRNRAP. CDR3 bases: TGTGCTAGTGGTTTGCCGGCTAGCGAGCAGTACTTC. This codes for CASGLPASEQYF.

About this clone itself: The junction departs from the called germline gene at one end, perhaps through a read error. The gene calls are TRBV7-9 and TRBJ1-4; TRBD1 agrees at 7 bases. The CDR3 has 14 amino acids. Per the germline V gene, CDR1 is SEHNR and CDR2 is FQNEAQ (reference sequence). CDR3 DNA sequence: TGTGCCAGCACCAAGGGACAGATCCATGAAAAACCGTTTTTT. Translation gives CASTKGQIHEKPFF.

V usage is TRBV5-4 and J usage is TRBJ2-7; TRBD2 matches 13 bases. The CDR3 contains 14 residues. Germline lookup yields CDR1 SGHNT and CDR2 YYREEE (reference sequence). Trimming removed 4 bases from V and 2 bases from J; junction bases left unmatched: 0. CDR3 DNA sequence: TGTGCCAGCAGCACTAGCGGGGGGGCCTACGAGCAGTACTTC. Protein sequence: CASSTSGGAYEQYF.

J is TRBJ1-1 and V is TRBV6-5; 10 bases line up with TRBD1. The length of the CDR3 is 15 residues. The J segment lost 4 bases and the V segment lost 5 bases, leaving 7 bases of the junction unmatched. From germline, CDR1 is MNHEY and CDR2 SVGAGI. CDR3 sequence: CASSGTRTGGTEAFF. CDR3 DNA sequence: TGTGCCAGCAGTGGGACTCGGACAGGGGGCACTGAAGCTTTCTTT.

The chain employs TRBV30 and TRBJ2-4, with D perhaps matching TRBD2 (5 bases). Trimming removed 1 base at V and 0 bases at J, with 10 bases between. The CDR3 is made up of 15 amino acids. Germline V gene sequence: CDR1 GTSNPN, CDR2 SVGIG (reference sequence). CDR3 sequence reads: CAWSGNGLAKNIQYF. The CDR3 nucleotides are TGTGCCTGGAGTGGGAATGGACTAGCCAAAAACATTCAGTACTTC.

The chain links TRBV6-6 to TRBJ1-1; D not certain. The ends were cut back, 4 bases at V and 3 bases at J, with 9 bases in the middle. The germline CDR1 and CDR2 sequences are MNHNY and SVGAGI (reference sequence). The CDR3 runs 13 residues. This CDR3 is CASSSEAHTEAFF. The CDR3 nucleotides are TGTGCCAGCAGTTCAGAGGCACACACTGAAGCTTTCTTT.

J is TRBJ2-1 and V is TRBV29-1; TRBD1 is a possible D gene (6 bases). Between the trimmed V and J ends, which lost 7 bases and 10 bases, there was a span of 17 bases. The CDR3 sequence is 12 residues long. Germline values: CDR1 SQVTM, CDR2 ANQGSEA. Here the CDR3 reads CSGQDRPREQFF. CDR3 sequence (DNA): TGCAGCGGGCAAGACAGGCCCCGGGAGCAGTTCTTC.

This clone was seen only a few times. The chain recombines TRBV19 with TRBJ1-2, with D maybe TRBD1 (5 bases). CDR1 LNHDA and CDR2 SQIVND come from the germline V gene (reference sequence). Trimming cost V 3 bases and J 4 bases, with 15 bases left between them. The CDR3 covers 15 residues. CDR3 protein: CASSISPTGGYGYTF. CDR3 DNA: TGTGCCAGTAGTATTTCGCCCACCGGGGGCTATGGCTACACCTTC.

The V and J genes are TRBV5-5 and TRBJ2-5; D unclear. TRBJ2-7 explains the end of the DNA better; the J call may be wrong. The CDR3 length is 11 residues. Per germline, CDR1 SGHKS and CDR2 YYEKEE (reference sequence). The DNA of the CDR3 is TGTGCCAGCAGCTCCACCTACGAGCAGTACTTC. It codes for CASSSTYEQYF.

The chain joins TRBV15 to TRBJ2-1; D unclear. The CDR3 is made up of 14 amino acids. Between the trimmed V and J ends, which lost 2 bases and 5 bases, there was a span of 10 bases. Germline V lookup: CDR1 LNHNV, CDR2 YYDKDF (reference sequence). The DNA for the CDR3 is TGTGCCACCAGCAGACCCAGCGTACACAATGAGCAGTTCTTC. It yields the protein CATSRPSVHNEQFF.

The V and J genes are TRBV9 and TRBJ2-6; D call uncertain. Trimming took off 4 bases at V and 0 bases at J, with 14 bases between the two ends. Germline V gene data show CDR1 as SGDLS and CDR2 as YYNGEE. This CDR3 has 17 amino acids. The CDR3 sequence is CASSSRPGSSGANVLTF. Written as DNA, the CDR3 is TGTGCCAGCAGCTCCCGACCCGGGTCCTCTGGGGCCAACGTCCTGACTTTC.